A single T cell receptor beta chain is shown here with its context. The data stem from a study of cytomegalovirus exposure and HLA in healthy donors. PCR involved 60 Vbeta and 13 Jbeta primers. Profiled with immunoSEQ multiplex PCR; TCRdb holds only in-frame clones, not every one. The sample comprises roughly 190,000 clones, 70% to 80% of which are singletons, and 2.3% rests with the top ten. From germline, CDR1 is SGHRS and CDR2 YFSETQ. CDR3 length: 16 residues. Trimming pared 1 base from V and 1 base from J, leaving 11 bases between. The sample comprised PBMCs. The sequence was obtained from a woman aged 50 to 60 in good health and CMV-seronegative. The chain uses TRBV5-1 and TRBJ1-4; unclear D gene. The CDR3 DNA is TGCGCCAGCAGCTTGCGTCCGAGGGAAACTAATGAAAAACTGTTTTTT. Amino acids: CASSLRPRETNEKLFF.